The sequence of this T cell receptor beta chain was determined in a study of shared clonotypes between healthy human individuals. Study as a whole: Serving as donors were a couple of women and a few men, whose ages spanned 18 to 49. Plates per donor: three CD4 naive, three CD4 memory, two CD8 naive, one CD8 memory.

Germline V lookup: CDR1 MGHDK, CDR2 SYGVNS. Trimming removed 2 bases at V and 1 base at J, with 3 bases between. This CDR3 contains 14 residues. Only in-frame clones appear in the TCRdb table, and some are missing; sequencing was by immunoSEQ multiplex PCR. The profile covers about 1.5 million clones, with approximately 98% appearing a single time and about 0.45% taken by the ten largest. Concerning this clone: Its antigen is unknown.

General study findings and limits: Few donors limited the genetic and exposure-history diversity represented. Clonotypes shared by all four sorted-subset donors had higher generation probabilities than non-shared clonotypes.

The TCR originated in a man younger than 45 in good health. What was sequenced was naive CD4+ T cells sorted from blood. As to subset: CD45RA+ positively selected. The rearrangement links TRBV25-1 to TRBJ2-6; no clear D gene. CDR3 coding DNA: TGTGCCAGCAGTGAACCTTCTGGGGCCAACGTCCTGACTTTC. Its translation is CASSEPSGANVLTF. The full variable domain, completed using reference TRBV25-1 and TRBJ2-6, is EADIYQTPRYLVIGTGKKITLECSQTMGHDKMYWYQQDPGMELHLIHYSYGVNSTEKGDLSSESTVSRIRTEHFPLTLESARPSHTSQYLCASSEPSGANVLTFGAGSRLTVL.